The entry that follows covers one TCR beta chain sequence. The antigen is undetermined. A marrow graft followed busulfan-fludarabine conditioning, with cyclophosphamide on days +3 and +4. This sample is drawn from a study of T cells after posttransplantation cyclophosphamide. Study-wide points: Blood and skin or GI T cell repertoires showed limited TRB overlap. TRB clonality was highly associated with recipient CMV seropositivity and reactivation.

This CDR3 is 13 amino acids long. In germline, CDR1 is SGHNT, CDR2 YENEEA. V lost 3 bases, J lost 5 bases, and 10 bases lay in between. Repertoires were generated with immunoSEQ multiplex PCR, while TCRdb's copy carries only in-frame clones and drops some. This sample has 35,000 to 50,000 clones, with about nine tenths found just once. The V gene is TRBV11-3, the J gene TRBJ1-1; D is possibly TRBD1 (6 bases). The receptor's source is a male patient in his sixties who received an allogeneic stem cell transplant from a related donor and was CMV-positive. Some T cells may be transferred from the graft donor. The sample was PBMCs, taken around 67 days after allogeneic stem cell transplant with posttransplant cyclophosphamide. In DNA, the CDR3 is TGTGCCAGCAGCTTCCAGGGGCAGACTGAAGCTTTCTTT. This gives the protein CASSFQGQTEAFF.